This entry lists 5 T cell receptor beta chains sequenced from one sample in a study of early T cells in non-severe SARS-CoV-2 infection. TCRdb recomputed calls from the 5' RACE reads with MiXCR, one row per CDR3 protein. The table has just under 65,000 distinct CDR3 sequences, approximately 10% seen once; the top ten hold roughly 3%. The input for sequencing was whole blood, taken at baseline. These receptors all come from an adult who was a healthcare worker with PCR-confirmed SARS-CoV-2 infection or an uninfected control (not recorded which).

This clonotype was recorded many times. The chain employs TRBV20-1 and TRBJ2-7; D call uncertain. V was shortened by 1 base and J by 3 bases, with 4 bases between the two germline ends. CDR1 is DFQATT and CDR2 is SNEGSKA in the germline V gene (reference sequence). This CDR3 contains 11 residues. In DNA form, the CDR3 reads TGCAGTGCTAGAGGAGACTACGAGCAGTACTTC. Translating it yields CSARGDYEQYF.

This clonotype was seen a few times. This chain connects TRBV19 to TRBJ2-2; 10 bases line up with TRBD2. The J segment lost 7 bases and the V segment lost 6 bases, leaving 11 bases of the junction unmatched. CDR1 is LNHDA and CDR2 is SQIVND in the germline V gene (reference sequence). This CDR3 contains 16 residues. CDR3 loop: CASSPQGLAYGGELFF. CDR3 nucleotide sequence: TGTGCCAGTAGCCCCCAGGGACTAGCGTATGGCGGGGAGCTGTTTTTT.

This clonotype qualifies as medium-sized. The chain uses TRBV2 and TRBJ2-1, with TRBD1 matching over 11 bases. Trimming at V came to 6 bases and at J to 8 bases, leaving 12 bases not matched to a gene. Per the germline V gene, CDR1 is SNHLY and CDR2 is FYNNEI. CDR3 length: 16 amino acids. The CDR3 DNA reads TGTGCCAGCAGCGGATCCCTGGGACAGGGGGTCTATGAGCAGTTCTTC. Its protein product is CASSGSLGQGVYEQFF.

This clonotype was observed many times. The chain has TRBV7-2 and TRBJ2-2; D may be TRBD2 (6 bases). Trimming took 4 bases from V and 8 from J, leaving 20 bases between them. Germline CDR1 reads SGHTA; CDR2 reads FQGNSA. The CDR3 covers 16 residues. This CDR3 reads CASSSPRGASIGELFF. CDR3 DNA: TGTGCCAGCAGCTCCCCGCGGGGAGCCTCCATAGGGGAGCTGTTTTTT.

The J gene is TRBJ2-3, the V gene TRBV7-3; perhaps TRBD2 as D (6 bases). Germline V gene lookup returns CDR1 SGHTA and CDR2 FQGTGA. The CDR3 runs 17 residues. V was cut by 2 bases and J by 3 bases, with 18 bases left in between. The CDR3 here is CASSLATRAGMTDTQYF. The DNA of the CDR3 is TGTGCCAGCAGCTTAGCCACGCGGGCGGGGATGACAGATACGCAGTATTTT. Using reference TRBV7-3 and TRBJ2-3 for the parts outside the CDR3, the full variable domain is GAGVSQTPSNKVTEKGKYVELRCDPISGHTALYWYRQSLGQGPEFLIYFQGTGAADDSGLPNDRFFAVRPEGSVSTLKIQRTERGDSAVYLCASSLATRAGMTDTQYFGPGTRLTVL.